The clone carrying this TCR beta chain was seen a handful of times. Its antigen is as yet unknown. Each library started from about 15 ng of total RNA using the QIAseq Immune Repertoire TCR panel. A single record per CDR3 protein comes from TCRdb applying MiXCR to the reads. Of approximately 540 distinct CDR3 sequences in the sample, 8.3% were seen once. From live CD3+CD8+TCRalphabeta+ cells, four PD-1 and/or TIGIT subsets were sorted. The sample originates from a study of circulating CD8 cells and anti-PD-1 response in melanoma. Germline assignment: CDR1 MGHDK and CDR2 SYGVNS. The trim removed 7 bases at V and 7 bases at J, leaving 11 bases unmatched. The CDR3 contains 15 residues. Study observations and caveats: DNEG was most diverse; TIGIT repertoires were least diverse. Under 8% of TRB clonotypes were shared between subsets at M1.

The source of this sequence is a human donor with melanoma. The source was CD8+ T cells from PBMCs, collected at baseline or after one month of anti-PD-1 therapy (not recorded which). The V and J genes are TRBV25-1 and TRBJ2-2; 8 positions agree with TRBD1. CDR3 protein: CASTQGTGRNGELFF. As DNA, the CDR3 is TGTGCCAGCACCCAAGGGACAGGCCGAAACGGGGAGCTGTTTTTT. Full variable domain (outside the CDR3, taken from reference TRBV25-1 and TRBJ2-2): EADIYQTPRYLVIGTGKKITLECSQTMGHDKMYWYQQDPGMELHLIHYSYGVNSTEKGDLSSESTVSRIRTEHFPLTLESARPSHTSQYLCASTQGTGRNGELFFGEGSRLTVL.